Each of the 21 T cell receptor beta chains below was sequenced from the same sample in a study of T cell repertoires in cytomegalovirus infection (dated by TCRdb to the late 2010s). Sequencing used an Illumina HiSeq 1500. Starting from the raw public reads, TCRdb applied fastp trimming at Q25, assembled clones with MiXCR and retained in-frame beta chains. A single entry per CDR3 protein holds the most common genes and DNA from its merged rows. The sample contains almost 550,000 distinct CDR3 sequences, approximately 16% of them found a single time. The top ten clones comprise roughly a quarter of the sample. Sequenced input: CD8+ T cells from PBMCs. Source of these receptors: a human donor in good health (CMV status not recorded). Some clones in this sample may be carry-over from other donors' samples.

This clonotype was counted between two and nine times. The rearrangement joins TRBV28 to TRBJ2-7, with 11 bases fitting TRBD1. Germline trimming cut 6 bases from V and 3 bases from J; bases unmatched to any gene: 7. CDR1 and CDR2 (germline): MDHEN, SYDVKM. The length of the CDR3 is 15 residues. DNA for the CDR3: TGTGCCAGCAGGGTAACCGGGACAGGGGGCTACGAGCAGTACTTC. Its protein is CASRVTGTGGYEQYF. The full variable domain, with the rest looked up from reference TRBV28 and TRBJ2-7, is DVKVTQSSRYLVKRTGEKVFLECVQDMDHENMFWYRQDPGLGLRLIYFSYDVKMKEKGDIPEGYSVSREKKERFSLILESASTNQTSMYLCASRVTGTGGYEQYFGPGTRLTVT.

This clonotype was picked up a small number of times. This rearrangement joins TRBV14 to TRBJ2-7, with D possibly being TRBD2 (6 bases). V was pared by 3 bases and J by 6 bases, with 15 bases between. The CDR3 runs to 14 residues. The V gene's germline CDR1 is SGHDN and CDR2 FVKESK. CDR3: CASSQGLGRREQYF. DNA for the CDR3: TGTGCCAGCAGCCAGGGACTGGGAAGGCGCGAGCAGTACTTC.

The chain joins TRBV20-1 to TRBJ1-3, with 8 bases that match TRBD1. V was pared by 5 bases and J by 0 bases, with 6 bases of the junction left unmatched. This CDR3 contains 15 residues. Germline CDR1 DFQATT, CDR2 SNEGSKA (reference sequence). CDR3 in amino acids: CSARARGLSGNTIYF. The CDR3 region has the DNA TGCAGTGCTCGCGCCAGGGGGCTCTCTGGAAACACCATATATTTT.

The table lists this clonotype with many counts. The chain employs TRBV7-2 and TRBJ2-5; D tentatively reads TRBD1 or TRBD2 (5 bases each). The CDR3 sequence is 14 residues long. Germline CDR1 is SGHTA and CDR2 is FQGNSA. Trimming shortened V by 0 bases and J by 5 bases, and 10 bases separated the two germline ends. The CDR3 here is CASSLAGRVETQYF. The CDR3 region has the DNA TGTGCCAGCAGCTTAGCGGGGCGGGTCGAGACCCAGTACTTC.

This clonotype was seen ten or more times. This rearrangement joins TRBV12-3 or TRBV12-4 to TRBJ1-5; tentatively, D is TRBD1 (5 bases). CDR3 length equals 14 residues. Trimming cost V 8 bases and J 0 bases, with 11 bases left between them. The DNA of the CDR3 is TGTGCCAGCGGGGCCTCAGCTAGCAATCAGCCCCAGCATTTT. This gives the protein CASGASASNQPQHF.

This chain connects TRBV14 to TRBJ1-2; D uncertain. Deletions cut 6 bases from V and 6 bases from J, with 17 bases between. The CDR3 is made up of 14 amino acids. Germline loops: CDR1 SGHDN, CDR2 FVKESK. This chain's CDR3 is CASSLNIKDDGYTF. Here the CDR3 DNA reads TGTGCCAGCAGTTTGAATATTAAGGACGATGGCTACACCTTC.

This clonotype was observed a few times. The chain is built from TRBV2 and TRBJ2-3, with TRBD2 matching 10 bases. Trimming cost V 6 bases and J 4 bases; bases outside gene matches: 7. The CDR3 runs to 15 residues. CDR1 is SNHLY and CDR2 is FYNNEI in the germline V gene. The CDR3 loop is CASRASGTSADTQYF. The CDR3 DNA follows: TGTGCCAGCAGGGCTTCCGGGACTAGCGCAGATACGCAGTATTTT.

The sample holds many counts of this clonotype. A read error may be the cause here, since a much bigger clone is one base away. The chain carries TRBV7-2 and TRBJ2-1; no firm D call. Germline CDR1 reads SGHTA; CDR2 reads FQGNSA. This CDR3 is built from 13 residues. The CDR3 spells CVSSLTSYNEQFF. The CDR3, as DNA: TGTGTCAGCAGCTTAACCTCCTACAATGAGCAGTTCTTC.

The chain carries TRBV6-5 and TRBJ2-7; D gene uncertain. CDR1 MNHEY and CDR2 SVGAGI come from the germline V gene. V was clipped by 6 bases and J by 2 bases, with 14 bases between them. The CDR3 is 14 amino acids. CDR3 amino acids: CASSPWAETYEQYF. The CDR3 region has the DNA TGTGCCAGCAGCCCCTGGGCGGAGACCTACGAGCAGTACTTC.

This clonotype was picked up many times. The chain carries TRBV15 and TRBJ2-2; D is undetermined. CDR1 and CDR2 (germline): LNHNV, YYDKDF (reference sequence). V was pared by 4 bases and J by 3 bases, with 9 bases between. The CDR3 runs to 14 residues. CDR3 sequence: CATSILPDTGELFF. In DNA form, the CDR3 reads TGTGCCACCAGCATTCTCCCCGACACCGGGGAGCTGTTTTTT.

V gene TRBV7-9 combines with J gene TRBJ1-4; no firm D call. The CDR3 sequence is 24 residues long. Per germline, CDR1 SEHNR and CDR2 FQNEAQ (reference sequence). V lost 6 bases, J lost 5 bases, and 43 bases lay in between. The CDR3 DNA reads TGTGCCAGCAGTTCCTCCGACACCCAGGAGTCATACCCACTAATGTCTTCTGAGAATGAAAAACTGTTTTTT. Amino acid sequence: CASSSSDTQESYPLMSSENEKLFF.

The chain is built from TRBV4-1 and TRBJ2-3; tentatively, D is TRBD1 or TRBD2 (6 bases each). The CDR3 extends over 15 amino acids. Trimming pared 4 bases from V and 0 bases from J, leaving 11 bases between. CDR1 and CDR2 (germline): MGHRA, YSYEKL. The CDR3 coding sequence is TGCGCCAGCAGCCGGGGGGCATCTAGCACAGATACGCAGTATTTT. It translates to CASSRGASSTDTQYF.

The V call is TRBV14, the J call TRBJ1-1; the D gene is possibly TRBD1 (5 bases). From germline, CDR1 is SGHDN and CDR2 FVKESK. V was clipped by 4 bases and J by 0 bases, with 18 bases between them. The CDR3 loop spans 17 amino acids. The CDR3 region is CASSPRRGIRLNTEAFF. The CDR3 DNA follows: TGTGCCAGCAGCCCCCGTAGGGGTATCAGGCTGAACACTGAAGCTTTCTTT.

This rearrangement joins TRBV10-3 to TRBJ2-1, with D possibly TRBD2 on 6 matching bases. Germline lookup yields CDR1 ENHRY and CDR2 SYGVKD. The CDR3 extends over 16 amino acids. The V end lost 10 bases, the J end lost 8 bases, and 27 bases lay between the germline ends. The chain's CDR3 is CATSGREVPIGDEQFF. DNA for the CDR3: TGTGCCACCTCGGGCAGGGAGGTACCCATAGGTGATGAGCAGTTCTTC.

This clonotype was picked up many times. The chain uses TRBV5-1 and TRBJ2-7; 10 bases map to TRBD1. The CDR3 has 15 residues. J was trimmed by 1 base and V by 4 bases; bases with no gene match: 5. Germline CDR1 SGHRS, CDR2 YFSETQ. The DNA for the CDR3 is TGCGCCAGCAGCAAAGGGACAGGGGAATCCTACGAGCAGTACTTC. It codes for CASSKGTGESYEQYF.

The CDR3 bases are TGTGCCAGCAGCTCCAGACAGGGCATTCCTGAAAAACTGTTTTTT. Protein product: CASSSRQGIPEKLFF. V and J are TRBV5-5 and TRBJ1-4, with 7 bases matching TRBD1. J was trimmed by 7 bases and V by 3 bases; bases with no gene match: 9. This CDR3 comprises 15 residues. Germline V CDR1 and CDR2: SGHKS, YYEKEE (reference sequence).

This clonotype has a handful of counts. The chain has TRBV27 and TRBJ2-7; no clear D gene. V lost 6 bases and J lost 1, with 13 bases in between. Germline V CDR1 and CDR2: MNHEY, SMNVEV (reference sequence). The CDR3 runs to 14 residues. The DNA for the CDR3 is TGTGCCAGCAGCGACGTGCGGCCTTCCTACGAGCAGTACTTC. It codes for CASSDVRPSYEQYF.

At least ten counts were recorded for this clonotype. As DNA, the CDR3 is TGTGCCAGCAGCTCTACCCGGCAGCCAGGGGACGAGCAGTACTTC. Protein sequence: CASSSTRQPGDEQYF. V usage is TRBV7-8 and J usage is TRBJ2-7, with a weak D call TRBD1 (6 bases). V was clipped by 4 bases and J by 5 bases, with 18 bases between them. Germline CDR1 and CDR2: SGHVS and FQNEAQ. The CDR3 runs to 15 residues.

This clonotype was counted ten times or more. The DNA for the CDR3 is TGTGCCAGCAGCGTCGGGACAGGGGGCGTGTCGTACGAGCAGTACTTC. Translation: CASSVGTGGVSYEQYF. The gene calls are TRBV7-8 and TRBJ2-7; 12 bases align to TRBD1. The CDR3 consists of 16 residues. CDR1 and CDR2 (germline): SGHVS, FQNEAQ. V gave up 5 bases and J gave up 4 bases; unmatched junction bases: 9. The complete variable domain, with remaining parts taken from reference TRBV7-8 and TRBJ2-7, reads GAGVSQSPRYKVAKRGQDVALRCDPISGHVSLFWYQQALGQGPEFLTYFQNEAQLDKSGLPSDRFFAERPEGSVSTLKIQRTQQEDSAVYLCASSVGTGGVSYEQYFGPGTRLTVT.

In this sample, this clonotype turned up many times. The chain uses TRBV27 and TRBJ1-4; 8 bases agree with TRBD1. CDR1 MNHEY and CDR2 SMNVEV come from the germline V gene (reference sequence). The CDR3 has 15 amino acids. Losses at the gene ends were 4 bases for V and 8 bases for J; bases not matched to a gene: 9. CDR3 nucleotide sequence: TGTGCCAGCAGTTCCCGACAGGGGACGGGGGAAAAACTGTTTTTT. This encodes CASSSRQGTGEKLFF.

The chain joins TRBV27 to TRBJ2-1, with 7 nucleotides matching TRBD2. Germline-derived CDR1 and CDR2 are MNHEY and SMNVEV (reference sequence). The CDR3 extends over 15 amino acids. V was pared by 8 bases and J by 0 bases, with 7 bases of the junction left unmatched. The CDR3 DNA is TGTGCCAGCGGGGGGAGGGTTACCTCCTACAATGAGCAGTTCTTC. This sequence encodes CASGGRVTSYNEQFF.